The clone carrying this TCR beta chain was counted at least ten times. Its antigen remains unknown. The data belong to a study of breast tumors, draining lymph nodes, adjacent tissues. Findings and caveats of the study: The data were judged consistent with most tumor T cells coming from lymph node and expanding in tumor. Tumor repertoires ranked between lymph nodes and nontumor tissue in diversity, with V and J gene preferences. That most tumor T cells come from lymph nodes remained unproven. Luminal-like breast cancer showed significantly greater tumor-nontumor repertoire similarity than basal-like breast cancer did.

CDR3 length equals 13 residues. J was trimmed by 16 bases and V by 5 bases; bases with no gene match: 14. Germline CDR1 reads MDHEN; CDR2 reads SYDVKM. TCRdb processed the multiplex PCR reads anew with MiXCR; each CDR3 protein has one entry. The sample lists some 170,000 distinct CDR3 sequences; 25% to 40% were seen once. Axillary draining lymph nodes of breast cancer patients supplied the node samples. Sequencing was performed on axillary lymph node tissue. This receptor was taken from a female donor with breast cancer. Some clones in this sample may be carry-over from other donors' samples. The chain employs TRBV28 and TRBJ2-1, with TRBD1 matching 7 bases. DNA of the CDR3: TGTGCCAGCAGTGCAGCCGTTACAGGGGTGTATTTCTTC. Translated, it gives CASSAAVTGVYFF.